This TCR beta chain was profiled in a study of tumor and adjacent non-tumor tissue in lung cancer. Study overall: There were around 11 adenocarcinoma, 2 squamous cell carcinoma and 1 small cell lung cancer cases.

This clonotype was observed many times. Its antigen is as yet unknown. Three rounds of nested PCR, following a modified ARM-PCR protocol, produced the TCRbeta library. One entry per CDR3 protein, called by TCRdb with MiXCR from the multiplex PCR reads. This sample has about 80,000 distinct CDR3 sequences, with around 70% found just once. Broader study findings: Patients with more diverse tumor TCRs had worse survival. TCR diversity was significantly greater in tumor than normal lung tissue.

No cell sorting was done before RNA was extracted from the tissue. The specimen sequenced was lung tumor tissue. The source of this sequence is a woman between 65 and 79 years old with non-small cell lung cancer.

The CDR3 sequence: CSVRTGSNTEAFF. The CDR3 coding sequence is TGCAGCGTACGGACAGGCTCGAACACTGAAGCTTTCTTT. This chain connects TRBV29-1 to TRBJ1-1; 7 bases map to TRBD1. The germline gives CDR1 SQVTM, CDR2 ANQGSEA. The CDR3 length is 13 residues. V dropped 6 bases and J dropped 1; count of bases not matched to a gene: 5.